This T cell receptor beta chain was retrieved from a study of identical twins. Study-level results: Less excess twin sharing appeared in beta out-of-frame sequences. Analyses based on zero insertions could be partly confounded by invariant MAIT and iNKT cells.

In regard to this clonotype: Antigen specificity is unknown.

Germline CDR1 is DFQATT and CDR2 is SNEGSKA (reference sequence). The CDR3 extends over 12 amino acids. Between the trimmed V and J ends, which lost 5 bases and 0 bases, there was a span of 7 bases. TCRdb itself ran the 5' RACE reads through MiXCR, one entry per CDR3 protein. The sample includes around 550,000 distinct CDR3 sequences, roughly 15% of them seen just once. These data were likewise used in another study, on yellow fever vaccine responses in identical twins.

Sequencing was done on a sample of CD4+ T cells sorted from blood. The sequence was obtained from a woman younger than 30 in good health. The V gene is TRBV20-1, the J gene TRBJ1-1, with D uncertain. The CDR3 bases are TGCAGTGCTTTTAAGTTGAACACTGAAGCTTTCTTT. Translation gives CSAFKLNTEAFF.